These 20 T cell receptor beta chains were sequenced from one sample in a study of read filtering for tumor transcriptome and immune sequencing. From roughly 390 ng of RNA, a library with molecular barcoded alpha/delta and beta/gamma adaptors was made. Via MiXCR, TCRdb re-called the reads, giving one row per CDR3 protein. The table includes about 54,000 distinct CDR3 sequences, approximately 13% detected once. Sequencing was carried out using a population of CD138-negative cells sorted from bone marrow. These TCRs come from a donor at least 40 years old with multiple myeloma.

This clonotype was detected ten times or more. V usage is TRBV24-1 and J usage is TRBJ2-5, with 10 bases aligning to TRBD2. This CDR3 is built from 15 residues. V lost 4 bases, J lost 2 bases, and 3 bases stayed unmatched. The germline V gene has CDR1 KGHDR and CDR2 SFDVKD. The CDR3 DNA reads as TGTGCCACCAGTGACCCGGGACTAGCGCAAGAGACCCAGTACTTC. It translates to CATSDPGLAQETQYF.

This clonotype has ten or more counts. The rearrangement uses TRBV3-1 and TRBJ1-5; no firm D call. This CDR3 has 13 amino acids. CDR1 LGHDT and CDR2 YNNKEL come from the germline V gene (reference sequence). Trimming took off 1 base at V and 7 bases at J, with 8 bases between the two ends. The CDR3: CASSQVINQPQHF. The CDR3 DNA is TGTGCCAGCAGCCAAGTCATTAACCAGCCCCAGCATTTT.

On this clonotype: At one end the junction does not follow the germline gene, possibly because of a read error. The chain employs TRBV5-4 and TRBJ2-5, with 8 nucleotides matching TRBD1. The CDR3 has 15 residues. CDR1 is SGHNT, CDR2 YYREEE, per germline (reference sequence). Here the CDR3 reads CASSGQGASWETQYF. In DNA, the CDR3 is TGTGCTAGCAGCGGTCAGGGGGCTAGCTGGGAGACCCAGTACTTC.

This clonotype appeared many times. The J gene is TRBJ1-6, the V gene TRBV28, with TRBD1 matching 9 bases. J gave up 6 bases and V 8 bases, and 8 bases lay outside the gene matches. CDR1 MDHEN and CDR2 SYDVKM come from the germline V gene. The CDR3 runs 15 residues. The CDR3, as DNA: TGTGCCAGCCACTCTCGGGACAGGGCTAATTCACCCCTCCACTTT. It yields the protein CASHSRDRANSPLHF.

In this sample, this clonotype turned up a few times. The gene calls are TRBV6-1 and TRBJ1-5; unclear D gene. The CDR3 is made up of 15 amino acids. Trimming cost V 8 bases and J 0 bases, with 14 bases left between them. The V gene's germline CDR1 is MNHNS and CDR2 SASEGT. Here the CDR3 DNA reads TGTGCCAGCGGCGGGTTAGGGATTAGCAATCAGCCCCAGCATTTT. Translating gives CASGGLGISNQPQHF.

In its sample, this clonotype was seen many times. This sequence joins TRBV5-1 and TRBJ2-3; D is perhaps TRBD1 (6 bases). Germline V gene lookup returns CDR1 SGHRS and CDR2 YFSETQ. The CDR3 sequence is 16 residues long. V was clipped by 3 bases and J by 0 bases, with 14 bases between them. The CDR3 region has the DNA TGCGCCAGCAGCTACACAGGGTCACCTAGCACAGATACGCAGTATTTT. Protein sequence: CASSYTGSPSTDTQYF. Drawing the rest from reference TRBV5-1 and TRBJ2-3, the complete variable domain is KAGVTQTPRYLIKTRGQQVTLSCSPISGHRSVSWYQQTPGQGLQFLFEYFSETQRNKGNFPGRFSGRQFSNSRSEMNVSTLELGDSALYLCASSYTGSPSTDTQYFGPGTRLTVL.

In this sample, this clonotype turned up many times. This chain uses TRBV7-2 with TRBJ1-4, with unresolved D. Germline CDR1 and CDR2: SGHTA and FQGNSA. The length of the CDR3 is 16 residues. The V gene lost 6 bases and the J gene lost 0 bases, with 14 bases spanning the gap. In DNA, the CDR3 is TGTGCCAGCAGTGTATCCTGGCGGGCAACTAATGAAAAACTGTTTTTT. Its translation: CASSVSWRATNEKLFF.

This clonotype was recorded many times. The chain has TRBV19 and TRBJ1-5; TRBD1 is a possible D gene (5 bases). CDR1 and CDR2 from the germline V gene are LNHDA and SQIVND (reference sequence). The CDR3 has 13 amino acids. The V gene lost 7 bases and the J gene lost 3 bases, with 10 bases spanning the gap. The CDR3 DNA reads TGTGCCAGTATGGTGACAGTCAATCAGCCCCAGCATTTT. It is translated as CASMVTVNQPQHF.

This clonotype was observed at least ten times. The chain links TRBV3-2 to TRBJ2-7; TRBD1 reflects the table's D call only, with no check against the DNA. TRBV3-2 is reported as a pseudogene. The CDR3 loop spans 16 amino acids. CDR3 nucleotide sequence: TGTGCCAGCAGCCTCTACTCAGGGGGCGCCTTGGGCGAGCAGTACTTC. Residues: CASSLYSGGALGEQYF.

Concerning this clonotype itself: Being one base from a much bigger clone, this may be a read error. The chain has TRBV5-5 and TRBJ1-5; no firm D call. Deletions cut 7 bases from V and 5 bases from J, with 13 bases between. Germline V CDR1 and CDR2: SGHKS, YYEKEE (reference sequence). The CDR3 consists of 13 residues. DNA of the CDR3: TGTGCCAGCGGCCAGTGGGGTGATCAGCCCCAGCATTTT. Its protein product is CASGQWGDQPQHF.

There are many counts of this clonotype. The chain is built from TRBV5-1 and TRBJ2-7; unclear D gene. Germline loops: CDR1 SGHRS, CDR2 YFSETQ. The V gene lost 4 bases and the J gene lost 6 bases, with 14 bases spanning the gap. The CDR3 extends over 13 amino acids. In nucleotides, the CDR3 is TGCGCCAGCAGCCAAGGACCAGTGGGCGAGCAGTACTTC. This translates into CASSQGPVGEQYF.

In this sample, this clonotype turned up a few times. This clone may be a read error of a much larger clone one base away. The chain uses TRBV7-9 and TRBJ2-1, with 10 bases aligning to TRBD1. The germline V gene has CDR1 SEHNR and CDR2 FQNEAQ (reference sequence). This CDR3 region has 15 residues. Here the CDR3 reads CASSSPGQGYNVQFF. CDR3 DNA: TGTGCCAGCAGCTCTCCGGGACAGGGGTACAATGTGCAGTTCTTC.

This clonotype was detected many times. The CDR3 sequence is CASSLDGGGPGDEQFF. The CDR3 nucleotides are TGTGCCAGCAGCTTAGACGGCGGGGGGCCAGGGGATGAGCAGTTCTTC. The V and J genes are TRBV7-9 and TRBJ2-1, with 8 bases aligning to TRBD2. The CDR3 is made up of 16 amino acids. V lost 1 base and J lost 8; bases outside the gene matches: 10. Germline lookup yields CDR1 SEHNR and CDR2 FQNEAQ (reference sequence).

This clonotype occurred many times. J is TRBJ1-5 and V is TRBV7-9; D unresolved. The CDR3 sequence is 14 residues long. CDR1 is SEHNR, CDR2 FQNEAQ, per germline (reference sequence). V lost 0 bases, J lost 3 bases, and 6 bases lay in between. The DNA for the CDR3 is TGTGCCAGCAGCTTAGCGGTAAACAATCAGCCCCAGCATTTT. This translates into CASSLAVNNQPQHF. Using reference TRBV7-9 and TRBJ1-5 for the parts outside the CDR3, the full variable domain is DTGVSQNPRHKITKRGQNVTFRCDPISEHNRLYWYRQTLGQGPEFLTYFQNEAQLEKSRLLSDRFSAERPKGSFSTLEIQRTEQGDSAMYLCASSLAVNNQPQHFGDGTRLSIL.

This clonotype was found many times. The gene calls are TRBV4-1 and TRBJ1-2; D is unclear. With 0 bases removed from V and 0 bases from J, the gap between germline ends came to 5 bases. This CDR3 has 14 amino acids. CDR1 is MGHRA, CDR2 YSYEKL, per germline. The CDR3 nucleotides are TGCGCCAGCAGCCAAGATCGAGCTAACTATGGCTACACCTTC. Translated: CASSQDRANYGYTF.

This clonotype was recorded at least ten times. The chain is built from TRBV11-2 and TRBJ2-1, with TRBD2 matching over 13 bases. J gave up 8 bases and V 5 bases, and 6 bases lay outside the gene matches. CDR1 SGHAT and CDR2 FQNNGV come from the germline V gene. CDR3 length equals 15 residues. This chain's CDR3 is CASSLRTSGGYEQFF. The CDR3 DNA reads as TGTGCCAGCAGCCTGAGGACTAGCGGGGGTTATGAGCAGTTCTTC.

This clonotype was found many times. This chain uses TRBV10-3 with TRBJ2-3, with TRBD1 matching over 10 bases. Per the germline V gene, CDR1 is ENHRY and CDR2 is SYGVKD. The junction had 5 bases not matched to a gene; V was cut back by 6 bases and J by 2 bases. CDR3 length: 15 amino acids. The CDR3 DNA reads as TGTGCCATCAGCCCCGGGACAGGGGACACAGATACGCAGTATTTT. This sequence encodes CAISPGTGDTDTQYF.

This clonotype was counted at least ten times. The CDR3, as DNA: TGTGCCAGCAGTTTAATTTACGAGCAGTACTTC. Protein sequence: CASSLIYEQYF. This chain joins TRBV28 and TRBJ2-7; D remains ambiguous. V shed 2 bases and J shed 4 bases, with 3 bases lying between them. There are 11 residues in the CDR3. Germline loops: CDR1 MDHEN, CDR2 SYDVKM.

In this sample, this clonotype turned up many times. The chain employs TRBV27 and TRBJ2-3; 14 positions agree with TRBD2. J gave up 5 bases and V 6 bases, and 10 bases lay outside the gene matches. There are 17 residues in the CDR3. Looked up from germline, CDR1 is MNHEY and CDR2 is SMNVEV (reference sequence). CDR3 sequence (DNA): TGTGCCAGCAGCTCCCCGACTAGCGGGGGGGCTGGAGATACGCAGTATTTT. Residues: CASSSPTSGGAGDTQYF.

V and J are TRBV10-3 and TRBJ2-1; D unclear. The CDR3 has 13 residues. Per germline, CDR1 ENHRY and CDR2 SYGVKD. The V and J ends lost 3 bases and 4 bases respectively, with 7 bases between them. CDR3 DNA: TGTGCCATCAGTGAAAAGGATTACAATGAGCAGTTCTTC. Its translation: CAISEKDYNEQFF.